The entry below describes one TCR beta chain. The target of this receptor is not known. No base quality values were provided; no much bigger clone lies one nucleotide off. The cohort comprised 710 or so healthy bone marrow donors. All cohort members were sampled while nominally healthy, although unrecorded immune exposures were likely present. The donor was CMV seronegative and was included in the group of about 400 seronegative cohort members. A peripheral blood sample was provided by each donor, and peripheral blood mononuclear cells were used for TCR beta sequencing. Genomic DNA was extracted from the blood cell samples with the Qiagen DNeasy Blood Extraction Kit. This entry comes from a study of cytomegalovirus exposure and HLA in healthy donors (dated 2017 in TCRdb). A note on the overall study: An earlier analysis of approximately 640 of the donors reported approximately 290 Gb of sequence data and approximately 110 million unique TCR beta sequences from about 200 million T cells. An early release that covered fewer than 800 HLA-typed donors contained around 300 gigabases of sequencing data and tens of millions of unique TCR sequences. The genetic ancestry cluster associated with self-reported Caucasian donors included approximately 85% of the roughly 410 genotyped donors. The study was designed to test whether signatures of past pathogen exposure could be identified by cataloging public T cell receptors. The study used immunosequencing to profile the T cell repertoires of approximately 640 subjects and linked those repertoires to cytomegalovirus serostatus. Besides the first cohort of some 670 subjects, a separate validation cohort made up of over 100 different subjects was used. To predict cytomegalovirus infection status, the study combined high-throughput TCR immunosequencing, statistical association of individual TCRs with disease status, and machine learning. In a later analysis, previously published TCR beta repertoires from 670 or so donors were re-analyzed and high-resolution HLA genotyping was added so that TCR occurrence patterns could be studied. The later analysis used no new phenotypic data to find candidate immune exposures, relying instead on TCR beta sequences and their occurrence across donors. In an earlier analysis of several hundred of the donors, high-throughput TCR beta sequencing was used to judge whether each TCR beta V gene segment behaved as functional or pseudogenic. Donor age, sex, ethnicity and CMV serostatus were compiled together with the repertoire data. Genome-wide SNP genotypes for about 60% of the roughly 670 donors were used in a later genetic analysis, which treated that subset as a discovery cohort. Every repertoire in the discovery cohort had been generated on one and the same sequencing platform. Class I and class II HLA loci were covered by the typing at four-digit resolution. The number of donors typed differed by locus, with roughly 629-640 for A, B, C, DRB1 and DQB1, more than 500 for DQA1, 600 to 610 for DPA1, and approximately 470 for DPB1. Roughly 5 DR-DQ haplotypes were handled as single units for association and clustering because linkage in the cohort was strong. Among 398 genotyped donors of the cohort, an average of roughly 240,000 unique TCR beta nucleotide sequences were sequenced per donor, roughly a sixth of them non-productive. Overall results and qualifications from the work: A later analysis found that TCR association rates varied across HLA loci, with DRB1 alleles showing the most associated TCRs and HLA-C alleles the fewest. Three of the identified cytomegalovirus-associated TCR beta chains were confirmed in vitro to be specific for cytomegalovirus antigens. A later analysis found that most CMV-associated TCR beta chains appeared HLA-restricted, with HLA associations seemingly driven largely by CMV exposure. An earlier analysis of approximately 540 of the donors showed that most TCR beta V segments appeared in productive rearrangements either about 87% or about 30% of the time, which broadly matched IMGT annotations. A later genetic analysis reported fewer N-insertions in productive TCRs among donors in an Asian-associated ancestry cluster than the roughly 700-donor mean. Immune exposure information for the cohort was limited to CMV serostatus. In the study, some 180 TCR beta chains were listed as associated with cytomegalovirus. When HLA alleles, especially DR and DQ, strongly co-occurred, TCR associations were difficult to assign to individual alleles. Because counts were too low, about 18 rarely observed V segments, including chromosome 9 orphons, were excluded from the earlier analysis of about 500 of the donors. Linkage disequilibrium might explain the correlated functional status among segregating V segments, but an unknown experimental factor could not be excluded. According to a later analysis, parvovirus B19, influenza, CMV and Epstein-Barr virus appeared linked to several top co-occurrence clusters. Across donors, most TCR sequences were observed very rarely, whereas some public TCRs were present in many individuals. Specific HLA alleles were associated with some 15,000 TCR beta sequences at a false discovery rate of 0.05 in a later analysis. Only TCR beta chains were sequenced in this cohort, and the absence of alpha or paired-chain data limited detectable features. A group of highly shared sequence variants was considered likely to be a technical artifact of the sequencing pipeline. Because HLA typing was missing for some donors at each locus, association tests included only the typed subset. A further reported finding was that TCR beta sequences accurately predicted the HLA-A and HLA-B alleles for most subjects in the first cohort. The presence/absence analyses assumed that sequencing depth was roughly uniform across donors, and that assumption may not be true. It was suggested by the authors that the approach could potentially be generalized to other disease states and immunological phenotypes. Cytomegalovirus status was reported to be diagnosed by the classifier with high specificity and sensitivity in both the original and validation cohorts. V-gene and J-gene trimming of TCR beta chains was associated with a missense DCLRE1C variant in a later genetic analysis, and the association was replicated in an independent cohort. A later analysis found that HLA-associated TCR beta chains were more clonally expanded and had lower generation probabilities than equally common non-associated chains.

The library was made by the immunoSEQ multiplex PCR assay. A mixture of 60 forward primers for TCR Vbeta segments and 13 reverse primers for TCR Jbeta segments was used in the multiplex PCR. A multiplex PCR assay on genomic DNA amplified the CDR3 region of rearranged TCR beta genes. Amplified TCR beta libraries were sequenced as 87-base-pair reads on the Illumina HiSeq System. As for how the authors treated the data: A later analysis counted tens of millions of unique TCR beta chains across the 690 or so repertoires, and around 9.9 million of these chains were shared by at least two donors. Raw reads were error-corrected and collapsed into unique sequences by a nearest-neighbor algorithm in which closely related sequences were merged to remove PCR and sequencing errors. CDR3 sequences were aligned to IMGT reference sequences to assign V, D and J gene segments. Each retained sequence needed at least a six-nucleotide match to both a V gene segment and a J gene segment. Rearrangements were classified as productive when the CDR3 lacked stop codons and remained in frame with V and J, and all other rearrangements were classified as non-productive. CDR3 was defined by IMGT convention, running from the second conserved V-encoded cysteine to the conserved J-encoded phenylalanine. The earlier analysis of a few hundred of the donors excluded any sequence lacking an unambiguous match to a single V gene segment. In an earlier analysis of 500 to 750 of the donors, V segments were called functional above 56.7% productive rearrangements and were called segregating when the between-donor standard deviation exceeded 5%. A statistical classification framework was developed to diagnose cytomegalovirus status using the catalog of TCR beta chain sequences. In a later analysis, V and J genes were assigned by comparing TCR nucleotide sequences against IMGT/GENE-DB human TR gene sequences. A later analysis assigned CDR3 sequences and most-parsimonious VDJ recombination scenarios with the TCRdist pipeline. In a later analysis, each TCR beta chain was defined by its CDR3 amino acid sequence together with its V-gene family, and reads lacking a unique V-gene family were excluded. A later analysis removed roughly 590 highly shared, low-generation-probability nucleotide sequences to deal with suspected cross-contamination and a sequencing artifact. In a later analysis, a clonal expansion index for each public chain was calculated from normalized within-repertoire ranks of inferred template counts. In a later analysis, generation probabilities were computed with a VDJ recombination model fitted to out-of-frame rearrangements, and the resulting probabilities were checked against IGoR. Hypergeometric tests were used in a later analysis to score TCR-TCR, TCR-HLA and TCR-CMV co-occurrence, with a repertoire-size bias correction applied to the TCR pairs. False discovery rates were estimated in a later analysis by permuting HLA or CMV assignments 20 times. In a later analysis, co-occurring TCRs were grouped with DBSCAN, and TCRdist sequence similarity was added when clustering was performed within HLA-allele-positive subsets. Repertoires with fewer than 30,000 or more than 120,000 public chains were left out of co-occurrence clustering, as were about five repertoires with anomalous nucleotide sharing. TCRdb holds this immuneACCESS table with in-frame rearrangements only. Some clones are missing; in checked studies, unresolved V genes explain under half, and the rest has no known cause. V and J calls and clone size are those listed in that table; D and trimming were worked out from the DNA. The sample has about 200,000 clones on record, about nine tenths of them singletons. The ten biggest clones cover around 1% of the sample.

Sequencing was carried out using PBMCs. The clonotype originates from a boy younger than 10 in good health and CMV-seronegative.

The sequenced DNA: TGTGCCAGCAGGCCGCTAGCGGATGAGCAGTTCTTC. Its coded protein is CASRPLADEQFF. The V and J genes are TRBV2 and TRBJ2-1; 7 junctional bases match TRBD2. Based on the germline V gene, the CDR1 and CDR2 sequences are SNHLY and FYNNEI. There are 12 amino acids in the CDR3, from cysteine to phenylalanine inclusive. Only CDR3 DNA remains: 36 bases, in frame from the first base. Trimming takes 6 bases off V and 8 bases off J; junction bases not matched to a gene: 4.